This T cell receptor (beta chain) was found in a study of PD-1 blockade in classical Hodgkin lymphoma. Study-wide results and caveats: No one has yet defined what causes the repertoire differences, which may be disease activity or prior therapy. Significant TCR diversity gains by C4D1 occurred in CD4+ but not CD8+ cells. A reduction in baseline TCR diversity was reportedly seen in newly diagnosed patients relative to healthy donors.

Brentuximab vedotin exposure varied among the patients, all of whom had relapsed after autologous stem cell transplantation. Complete response, partial response or progressive disease made up the best responses. There are 15 residues in the CDR3. The V end was cut by 0 bases, the J end by 3 bases, with 10 bases between. Germline loops: CDR1 MNHEY, CDR2 SVGAGI. About this clone itself: Its antigen is undetermined.

TCRdb's copy holds only in-frame clones and misses some; the assay was immunoSEQ multiplex PCR. The sample comprises fewer than 75,000 clones, around nine tenths of which are singletons, and under 6.5% rests with the top ten. The V gene is TRBV6-5, the J gene TRBJ2-3; the D gene is possibly TRBD1 (6 bases). The sample was peripheral blood mononuclear cells (PBMCs), taken before the second cycle of nivolumab. The receptor was derived from a human donor with classical Hodgkin lymphoma. The CDR3 protein is CASSYSFQGTDTQYF. In nucleotides, the CDR3 is TGTGCCAGCAGTTACTCCTTTCAGGGGACAGATACGCAGTATTTT.